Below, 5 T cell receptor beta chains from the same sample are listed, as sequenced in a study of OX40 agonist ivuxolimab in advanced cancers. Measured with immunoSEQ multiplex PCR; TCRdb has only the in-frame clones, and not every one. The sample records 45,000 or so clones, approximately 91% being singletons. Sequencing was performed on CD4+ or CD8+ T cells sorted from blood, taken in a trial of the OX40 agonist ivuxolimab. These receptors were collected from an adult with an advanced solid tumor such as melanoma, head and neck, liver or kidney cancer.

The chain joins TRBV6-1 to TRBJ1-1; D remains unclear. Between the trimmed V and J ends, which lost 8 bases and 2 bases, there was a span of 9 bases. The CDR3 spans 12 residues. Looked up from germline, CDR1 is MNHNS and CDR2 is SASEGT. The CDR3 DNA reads TGTGCCAGCTTGGGCCAAAACACTGAAGCTTTCTTT. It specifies CASLGQNTEAFF.

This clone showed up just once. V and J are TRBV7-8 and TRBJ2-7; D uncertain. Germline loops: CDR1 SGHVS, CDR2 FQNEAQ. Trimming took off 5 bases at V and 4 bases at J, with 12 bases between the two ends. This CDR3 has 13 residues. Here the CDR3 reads CASSKGSLYEQYF. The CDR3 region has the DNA TGTGCCAGCAGCAAAGGTTCGCTATACGAGCAGTACTTC. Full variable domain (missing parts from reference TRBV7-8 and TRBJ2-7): GAGVSQSPRYKVAKRGQDVALRCDPISGHVSLFWYQQALGQGPEFLTYFQNEAQLDKSGLPSDRFFAERPEGSVSTLKIQRTQQEDSAVYLCASSKGSLYEQYFGPGTRLTVT.

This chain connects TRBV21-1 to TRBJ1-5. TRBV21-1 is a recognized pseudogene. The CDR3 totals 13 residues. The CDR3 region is CASSGLGNQPQHF. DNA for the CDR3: TGTGCCAGCAGCGGACTGGGGAATCAGCCCCAGCATTTT.

CDR3 sequence (DNA): TGCGCCAGCAGCTCTCTCGCGGGGGAAGATACGCAGTATTTT. Translating it yields CASSSLAGEDTQYF. The chain couples TRBV5-1 to TRBJ2-3; the match to TRBD2 covers 7 bases. Germline V lookup: CDR1 SGHRS, CDR2 YFSETQ. This CDR3 contains 14 residues. Trimming cost V 3 bases and J 5 bases; bases outside gene matches: 6.

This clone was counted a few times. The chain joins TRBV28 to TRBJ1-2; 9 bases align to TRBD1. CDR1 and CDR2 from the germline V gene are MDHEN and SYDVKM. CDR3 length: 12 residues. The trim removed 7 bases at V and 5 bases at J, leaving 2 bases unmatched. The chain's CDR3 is CASMGTGYGYTF. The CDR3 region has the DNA TGTGCCAGCATGGGGACAGGGTATGGCTACACCTTC.